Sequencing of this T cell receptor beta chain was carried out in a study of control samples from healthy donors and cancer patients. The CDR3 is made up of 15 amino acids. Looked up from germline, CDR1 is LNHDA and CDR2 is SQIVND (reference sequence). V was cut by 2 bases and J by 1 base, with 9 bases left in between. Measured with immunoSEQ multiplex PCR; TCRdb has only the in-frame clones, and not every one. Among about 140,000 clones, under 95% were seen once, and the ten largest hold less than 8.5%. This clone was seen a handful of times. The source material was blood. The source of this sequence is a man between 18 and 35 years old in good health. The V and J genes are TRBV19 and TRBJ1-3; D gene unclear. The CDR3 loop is CASSISALSGNTIYF. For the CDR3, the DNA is TGTGCCAGTAGTATATCAGCGCTATCTGGAAACACCATATATTTT. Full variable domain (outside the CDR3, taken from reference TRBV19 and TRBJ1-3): DGGITQSPKYLFRKEGQNVTLSCEQNLNHDAMYWYRQDPGQGLRLIYYSQIVNDFQKGDIAEGYSVSREKKESFPLTVTSAQKNPTAFYLCASSISALSGNTIYFGEGSWLTVV.